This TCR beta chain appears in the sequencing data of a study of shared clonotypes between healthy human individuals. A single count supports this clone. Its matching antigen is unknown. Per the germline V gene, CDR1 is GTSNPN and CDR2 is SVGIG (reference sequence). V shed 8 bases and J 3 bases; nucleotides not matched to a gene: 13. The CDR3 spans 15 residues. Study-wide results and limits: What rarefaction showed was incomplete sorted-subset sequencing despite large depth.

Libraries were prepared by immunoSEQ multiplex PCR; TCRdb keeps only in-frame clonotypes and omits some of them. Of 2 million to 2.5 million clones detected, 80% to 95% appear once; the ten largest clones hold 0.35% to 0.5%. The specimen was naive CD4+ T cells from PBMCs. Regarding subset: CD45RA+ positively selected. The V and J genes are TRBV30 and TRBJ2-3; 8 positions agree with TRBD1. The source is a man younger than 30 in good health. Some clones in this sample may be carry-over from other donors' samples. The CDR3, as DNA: TGTGCCACTGAACTCGGACAGGGTACGACAGATACGCAGTATTTT. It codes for CATELGQGTTDTQYF.